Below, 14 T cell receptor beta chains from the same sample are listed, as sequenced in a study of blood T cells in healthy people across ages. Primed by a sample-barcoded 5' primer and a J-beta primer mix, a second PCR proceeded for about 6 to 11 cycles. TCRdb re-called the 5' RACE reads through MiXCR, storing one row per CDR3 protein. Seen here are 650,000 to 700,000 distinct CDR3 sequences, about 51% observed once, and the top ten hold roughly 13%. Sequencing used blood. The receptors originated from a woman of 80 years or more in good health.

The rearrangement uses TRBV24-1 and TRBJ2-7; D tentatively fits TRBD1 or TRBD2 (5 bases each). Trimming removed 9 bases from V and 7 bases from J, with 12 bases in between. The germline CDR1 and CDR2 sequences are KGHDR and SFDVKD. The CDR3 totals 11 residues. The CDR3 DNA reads TGTGCCACCTGTGGGGGTGATGAGCAGTACTTC. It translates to CATCGGDEQYF.

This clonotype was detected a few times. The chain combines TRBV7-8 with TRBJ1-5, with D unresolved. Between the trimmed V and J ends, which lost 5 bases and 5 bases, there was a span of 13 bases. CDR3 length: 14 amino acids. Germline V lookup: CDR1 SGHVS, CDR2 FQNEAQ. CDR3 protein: CASSIRGRDQPQHF. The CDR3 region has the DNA TGTGCCAGCAGCATCCGGGGTCGAGATCAGCCCCAGCATTTT.

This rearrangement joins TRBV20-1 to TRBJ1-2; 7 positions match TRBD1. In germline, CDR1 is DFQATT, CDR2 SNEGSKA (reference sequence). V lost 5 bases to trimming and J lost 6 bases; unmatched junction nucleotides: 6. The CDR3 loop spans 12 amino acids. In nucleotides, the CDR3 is TGCAGTGCTGGAGGGGGCGGCCATGGCTACACCTTC. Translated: CSAGGGGHGYTF.

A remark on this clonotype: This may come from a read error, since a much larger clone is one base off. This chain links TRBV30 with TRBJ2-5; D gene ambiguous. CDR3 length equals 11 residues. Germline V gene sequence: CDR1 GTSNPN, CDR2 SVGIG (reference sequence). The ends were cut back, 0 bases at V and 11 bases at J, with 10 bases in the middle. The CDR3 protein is CAWSVRNEQYF. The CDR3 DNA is TGTGCCTGGAGTGTACGCAATGAGCAGTACTTC. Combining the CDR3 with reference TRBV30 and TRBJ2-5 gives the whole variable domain SQTIHQWPATLVQPVGSPLSLECTVEGTSNPNLYWYRQAAGRGLQLLFYSVGIGQISSEVPQNLSASRPQDRQFILSSKKLLLSDSGFYLCAWSVRNEQYFGPGTRLLVL.

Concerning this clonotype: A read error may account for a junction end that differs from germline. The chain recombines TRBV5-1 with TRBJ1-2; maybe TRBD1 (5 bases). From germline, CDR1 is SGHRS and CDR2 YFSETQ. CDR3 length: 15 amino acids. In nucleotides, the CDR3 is TGCGCCGGCAGCAGTCCAACAGGCGGAAACTATGGCTACACCTTC. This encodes CAGSSPTGGNYGYTF.

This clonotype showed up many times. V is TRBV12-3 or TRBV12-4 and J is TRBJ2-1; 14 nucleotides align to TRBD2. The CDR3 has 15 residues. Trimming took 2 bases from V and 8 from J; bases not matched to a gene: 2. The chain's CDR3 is CASSLRTSGRYEQFF. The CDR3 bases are TGTGCCAGCAGTTTAAGGACTAGCGGGAGGTATGAGCAGTTCTTC.

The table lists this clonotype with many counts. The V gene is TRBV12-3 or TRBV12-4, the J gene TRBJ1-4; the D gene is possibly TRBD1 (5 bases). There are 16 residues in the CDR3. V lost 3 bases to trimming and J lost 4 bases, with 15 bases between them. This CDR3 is CASSFWSGAHNEKLFF. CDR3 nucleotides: TGTGCCAGCAGTTTTTGGAGCGGGGCCCATAATGAAAAACTGTTTTTT.

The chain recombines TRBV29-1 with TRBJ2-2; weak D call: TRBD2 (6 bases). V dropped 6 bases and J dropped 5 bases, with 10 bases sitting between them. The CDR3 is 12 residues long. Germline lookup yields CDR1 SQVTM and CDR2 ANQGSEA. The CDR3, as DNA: TGCAGCGTGGGGAGGTGGACCGGGGAGCTGTTTTTT. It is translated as CSVGRWTGELFF.

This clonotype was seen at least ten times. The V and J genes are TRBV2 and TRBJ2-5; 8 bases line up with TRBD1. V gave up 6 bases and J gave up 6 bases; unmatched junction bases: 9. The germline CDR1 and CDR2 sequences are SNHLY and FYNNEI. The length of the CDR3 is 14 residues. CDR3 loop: CASRVGQAPKTQYF. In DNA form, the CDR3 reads TGTGCCAGCAGGGTGGGACAGGCCCCGAAGACCCAGTACTTC.

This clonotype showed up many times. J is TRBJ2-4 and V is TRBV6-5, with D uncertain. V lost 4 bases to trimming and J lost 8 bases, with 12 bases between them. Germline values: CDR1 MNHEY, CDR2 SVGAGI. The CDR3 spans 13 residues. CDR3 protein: CASSSTGRDIQYF. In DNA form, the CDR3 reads TGTGCCAGCAGTTCGACCGGTAGGGACATTCAGTACTTC.

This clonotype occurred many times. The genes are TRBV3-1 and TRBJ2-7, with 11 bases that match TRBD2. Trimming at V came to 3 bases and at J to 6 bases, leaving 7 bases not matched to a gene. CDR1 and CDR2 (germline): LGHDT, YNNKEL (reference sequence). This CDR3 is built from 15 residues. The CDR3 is CASSHLSGRAGEQYF. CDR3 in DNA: TGTGCCAGCAGCCACCTTAGCGGGAGGGCCGGCGAGCAGTACTTC.

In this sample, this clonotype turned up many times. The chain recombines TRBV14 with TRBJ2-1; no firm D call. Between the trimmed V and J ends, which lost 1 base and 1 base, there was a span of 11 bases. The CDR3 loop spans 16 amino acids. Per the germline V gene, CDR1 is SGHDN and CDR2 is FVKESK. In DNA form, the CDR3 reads TGTGCCAGCAGCCAAGGGCTAGGTGTGTCCTACAATGAGCAGTTCTTC. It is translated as CASSQGLGVSYNEQFF. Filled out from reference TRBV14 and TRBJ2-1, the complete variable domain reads EAGVTQFPSHSVIEKGQTVTLRCDPISGHDNLYWYRRVMGKEIKFLLHFVKESKQDESGMPNNRFLAERTGGTYSTLKVQPAELEDSGVYFCASSQGLGVSYNEQFFGPGTRLTVL.

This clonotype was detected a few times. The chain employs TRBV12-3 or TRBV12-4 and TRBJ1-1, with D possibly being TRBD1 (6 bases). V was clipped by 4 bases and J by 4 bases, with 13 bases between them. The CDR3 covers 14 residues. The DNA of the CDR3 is TGTGCCAGCAGTTCTCGGGGGGCTCGCACTGAAGCTTTCTTT. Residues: CASSSRGARTEAFF.

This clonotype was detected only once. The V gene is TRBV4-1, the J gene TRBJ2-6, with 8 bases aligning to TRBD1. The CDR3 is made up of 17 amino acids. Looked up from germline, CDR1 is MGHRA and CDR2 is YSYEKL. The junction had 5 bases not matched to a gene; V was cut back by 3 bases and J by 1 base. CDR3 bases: TGCGCCAGCAGCCAGTCGACAGGGGCATCTGGGGCCAACGTCCTGACTTTC. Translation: CASSQSTGASGANVLTF.